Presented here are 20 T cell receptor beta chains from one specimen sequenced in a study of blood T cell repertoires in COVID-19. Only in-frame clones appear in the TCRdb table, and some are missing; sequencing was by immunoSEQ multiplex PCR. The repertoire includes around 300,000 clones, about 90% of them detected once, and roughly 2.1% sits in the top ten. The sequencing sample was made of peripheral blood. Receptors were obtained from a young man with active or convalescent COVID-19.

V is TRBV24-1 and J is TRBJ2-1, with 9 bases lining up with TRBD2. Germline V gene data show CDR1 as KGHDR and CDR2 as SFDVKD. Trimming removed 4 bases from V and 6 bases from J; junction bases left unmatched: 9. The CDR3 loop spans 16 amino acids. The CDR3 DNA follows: TGTGCCACCAGTGAGCCTACGGGACTAGCAATCAATGAGCAGTTCTTC. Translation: CATSEPTGLAINEQFF.

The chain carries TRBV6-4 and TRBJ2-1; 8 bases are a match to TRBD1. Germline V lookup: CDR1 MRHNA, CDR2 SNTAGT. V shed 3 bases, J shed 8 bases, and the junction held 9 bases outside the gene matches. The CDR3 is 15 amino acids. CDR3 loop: CASSDGTGGGDEQFF. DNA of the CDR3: TGTGCCAGCAGTGATGGTACAGGGGGAGGCGATGAGCAGTTCTTC.

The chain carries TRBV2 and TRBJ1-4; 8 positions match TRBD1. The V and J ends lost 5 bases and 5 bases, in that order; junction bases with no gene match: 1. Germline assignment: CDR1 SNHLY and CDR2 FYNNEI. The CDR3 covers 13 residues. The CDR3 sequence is CASSRTGNEKLFF. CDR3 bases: TGTGCCAGCAGTCGGACAGGGAATGAAAAACTGTTTTTT.

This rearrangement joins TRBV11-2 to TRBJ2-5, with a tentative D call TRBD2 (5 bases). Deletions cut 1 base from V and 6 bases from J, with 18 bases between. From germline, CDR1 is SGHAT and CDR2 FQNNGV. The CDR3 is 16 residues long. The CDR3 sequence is CASSLGVEGRSKTQYF. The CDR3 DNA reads TGTGCCAGCAGCTTAGGGGTCGAGGGCCGCTCAAAGACCCAGTACTTC.

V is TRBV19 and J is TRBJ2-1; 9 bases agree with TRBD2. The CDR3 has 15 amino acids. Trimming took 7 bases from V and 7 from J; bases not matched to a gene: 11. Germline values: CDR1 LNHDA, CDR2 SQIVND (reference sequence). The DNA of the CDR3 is TGTGCCAGTAATCTTAGCGGGAGAGGTGGGAATGAGCAGTTCTTC. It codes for CASNLSGRGGNEQFF.

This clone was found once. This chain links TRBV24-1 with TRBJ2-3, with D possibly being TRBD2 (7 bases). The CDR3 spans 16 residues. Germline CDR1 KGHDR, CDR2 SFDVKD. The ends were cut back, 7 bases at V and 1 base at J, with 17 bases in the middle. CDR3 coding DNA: TGTGCCACCAGGGGGGGCGCGGGAGCGGGCACAGATACGCAGTATTTT. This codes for CATRGGAGAGTDTQYF.

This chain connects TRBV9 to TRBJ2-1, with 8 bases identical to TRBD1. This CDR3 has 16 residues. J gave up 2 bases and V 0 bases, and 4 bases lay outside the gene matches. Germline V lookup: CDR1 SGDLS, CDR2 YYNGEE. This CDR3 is CASSVVAGGPYNEQFF. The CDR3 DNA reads TGTGCCAGCAGCGTAGTGGCAGGGGGCCCCTACAATGAGCAGTTCTTC.

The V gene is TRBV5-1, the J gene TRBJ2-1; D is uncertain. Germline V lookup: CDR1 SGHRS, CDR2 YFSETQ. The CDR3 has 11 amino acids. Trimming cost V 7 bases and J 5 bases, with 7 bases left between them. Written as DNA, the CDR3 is TGCGCCAGCCAAACAAACAATGAGCAGTTCTTC. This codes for CASQTNNEQFF.

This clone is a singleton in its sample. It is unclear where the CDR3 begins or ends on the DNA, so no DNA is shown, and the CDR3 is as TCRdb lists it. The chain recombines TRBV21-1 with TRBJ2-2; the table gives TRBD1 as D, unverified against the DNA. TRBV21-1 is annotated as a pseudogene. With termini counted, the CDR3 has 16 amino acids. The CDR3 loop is CASSRVGTGASGELFF.

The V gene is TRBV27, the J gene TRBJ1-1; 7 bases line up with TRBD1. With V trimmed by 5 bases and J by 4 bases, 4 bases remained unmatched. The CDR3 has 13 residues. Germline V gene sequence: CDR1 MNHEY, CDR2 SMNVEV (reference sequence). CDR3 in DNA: TGTGCCAGCAGTAGGGGGCAAGTCACTGAAGCTTTCTTT. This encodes CASSRGQVTEAFF.

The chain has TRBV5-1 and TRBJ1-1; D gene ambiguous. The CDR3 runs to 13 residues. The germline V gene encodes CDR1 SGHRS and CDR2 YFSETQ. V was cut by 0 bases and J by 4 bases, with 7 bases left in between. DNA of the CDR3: TGCGCCAGCAGCTTGGTAACAGCCACTGAAGCTTTCTTT. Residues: CASSLVTATEAFF.

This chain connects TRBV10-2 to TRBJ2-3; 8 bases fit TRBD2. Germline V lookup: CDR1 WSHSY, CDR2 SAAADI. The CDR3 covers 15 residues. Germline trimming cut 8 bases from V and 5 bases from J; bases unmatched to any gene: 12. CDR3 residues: CASLPREGRLDTQYF. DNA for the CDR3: TGCGCCAGCCTCCCTCGGGAGGGCCGTTTAGATACGCAGTATTTT.

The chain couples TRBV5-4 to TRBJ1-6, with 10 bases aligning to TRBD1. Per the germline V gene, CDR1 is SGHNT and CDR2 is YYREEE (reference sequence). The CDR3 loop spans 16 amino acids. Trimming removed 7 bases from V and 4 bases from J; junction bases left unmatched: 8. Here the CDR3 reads CASGPPGQGYNSPLHF. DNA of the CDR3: TGTGCCAGCGGGCCGCCGGGACAGGGGTATAATTCACCCCTCCACTTT.

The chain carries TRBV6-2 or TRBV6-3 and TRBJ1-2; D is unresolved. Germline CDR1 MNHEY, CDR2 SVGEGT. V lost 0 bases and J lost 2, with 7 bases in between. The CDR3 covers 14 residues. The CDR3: CASSYSRFNYGYTF. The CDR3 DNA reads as TGTGCCAGCAGTTACTCGAGGTTCAACTATGGCTACACCTTC.

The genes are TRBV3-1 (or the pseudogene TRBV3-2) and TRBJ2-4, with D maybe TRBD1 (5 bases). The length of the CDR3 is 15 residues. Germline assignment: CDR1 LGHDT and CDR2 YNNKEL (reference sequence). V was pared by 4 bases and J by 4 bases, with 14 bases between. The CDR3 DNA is TGTGCCAGCAGCCCCCCAGGGATGGCTAAAAACATTCAGTACTTC. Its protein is CASSPPGMAKNIQYF.

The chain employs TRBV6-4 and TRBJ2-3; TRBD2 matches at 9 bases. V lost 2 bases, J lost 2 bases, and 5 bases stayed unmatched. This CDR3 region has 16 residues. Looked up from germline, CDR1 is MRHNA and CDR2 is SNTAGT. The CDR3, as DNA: TGTGCCAGCAGTGACCTCCGGACTAGCGACACAGATACGCAGTATTTT. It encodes CASSDLRTSDTDTQYF.

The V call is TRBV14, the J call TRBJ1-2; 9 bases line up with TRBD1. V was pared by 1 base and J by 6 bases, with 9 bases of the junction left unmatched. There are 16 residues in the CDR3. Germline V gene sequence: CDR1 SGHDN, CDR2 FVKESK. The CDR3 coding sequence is TGTGCCAGCAGCCAAGTGCGGAGACAGGGGGTAGATGGCTACACCTTC. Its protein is CASSQVRRQGVDGYTF.

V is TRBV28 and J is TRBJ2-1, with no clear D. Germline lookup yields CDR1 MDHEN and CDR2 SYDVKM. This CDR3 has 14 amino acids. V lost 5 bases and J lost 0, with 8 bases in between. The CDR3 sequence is CASSPLFSYNEQFF. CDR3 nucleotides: TGTGCCAGCAGTCCCCTCTTCTCCTACAATGAGCAGTTCTTC.

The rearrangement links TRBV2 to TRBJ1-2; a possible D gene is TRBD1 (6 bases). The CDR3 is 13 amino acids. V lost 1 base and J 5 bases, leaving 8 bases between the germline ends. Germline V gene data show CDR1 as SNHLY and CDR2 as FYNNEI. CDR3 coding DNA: TGTGCCAGCAGTGAAGGACAGGATTATGGCTACACCTTC. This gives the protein CASSEGQDYGYTF.

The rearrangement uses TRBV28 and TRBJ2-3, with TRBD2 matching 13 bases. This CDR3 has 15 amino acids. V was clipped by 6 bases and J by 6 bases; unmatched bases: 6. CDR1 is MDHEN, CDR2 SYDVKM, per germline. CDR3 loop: CASSVLAGGRDTQYF. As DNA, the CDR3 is TGTGCCAGCAGCGTACTAGCGGGAGGGAGGGATACGCAGTATTTT.